Reported below is one T cell receptor (beta chain). The data are from a study of control samples from healthy donors and cancer patients. Using immunoSEQ multiplex PCR, the repertoire was profiled, and TCRdb retains in-frame clones only, with some absent. The sample has approximately 86,000 clones; just over 90% are singletons. CDR1 and CDR2 from the germline V gene are MNHEY and SVGAGI. Trimming at V came to 7 bases and at J to 6 bases, leaving 7 bases not matched to a gene. The CDR3 extends over 13 amino acids. Sequencing was performed on blood. This rearrangement joins TRBV6-5 to TRBJ2-3; 7 bases match TRBD2. The sequence came from a woman younger than 45 in good health. The CDR3 DNA is TGTGCCAGCATTGGACTAGGGTTTGATACGCAGTATTTT. Translating gives CASIGLGFDTQYF.